This section outlines one TCR beta chain sequence together with its context. Its antigen remains unknown. TCRdb's copy holds only in-frame clones and misses some; the assay was immunoSEQ multiplex PCR. The sample gives more than 110,000 clones, 85% to 95% of which show up once; about 1.6% is in the top ten. These data are taken from a study of CD4+ T cells in melanoma. Study-level results: Reportedly, melanoma neoantigen-specific CD4+ T cells showed varied differentiation states. A reported correlation linked neoantigen-specific CD4+ T cells to CD8+, macrophage and B cell function.

With 0 bases removed from V and 4 bases from J, the gap between germline ends came to 12 bases. The germline V gene has CDR1 SGHTA and CDR2 FQGNSA. This CDR3 is built from 15 residues. This TCR was sampled from a human donor with melanoma. This rearrangement joins TRBV7-2 to TRBJ1-2; D is perhaps TRBD1 (5 bases). In nucleotides, the CDR3 is TGTGCCAGCAGCTTAGCGAAGGGACTGACCTATGGCTACACCTTC. Protein: CASSLAKGLTYGYTF.